This is a list of T cell receptor beta chains from one sample in a study of blood T cell repertoires in COVID-19. Only in-frame clones appear in the TCRdb table, and some are missing; sequencing was by immunoSEQ multiplex PCR. The profile shows just under 150,000 clones, 87% of them singletons. What was sequenced was peripheral blood. The receptors derive from a woman between 45 and 65 years old with acute or convalescent COVID-19. CDR3s include the opening cysteine and the closing phenylalanine or tryptophan. The D gene is left open where the match is weak. Where a row states a size, it is once, few, many or the class of an expanded clone; other rows omit it.

j_gene | abundance | v_gene | d_gene | CDR3aa | CDR3nt
TRBJ2-7 | - | TRBV19 | - | CASSIKGAYEQYF | TGTGCCAGTAGTATAAAAGGGGCCTACGAGCAGTACTTC
TRBJ1-1 | once | TRBV5-1 | TRBD1 | CASSLGLGRGSHEAFF | TGCGCCAGCAGCTTGGGCCTTGGCAGGGGGTCTCACGAAGCTTTCTTT
TRBJ2-7 | - | TRBV19 | - | CASSMTPTGPYEQYF | TGTGCCAGTAGTATGACACCGACAGGCCCCTACGAGCAGTACTTC
TRBJ1-4 | - | TRBV3-1/TRBV3-2 | - | CASSHDQDFNEKLFF | TGTGCCAGCAGCCATGACCAGGATTTTAATGAAAAACTGTTTTTT
TRBJ2-7 | - | TRBV13 | TRBD2 | CASSFIAAGSHEQYF | TGTGCCAGCAGCTTCATTGCAGCGGGGTCCCACGAGCAGTACTTC
TRBJ2-1 | - | TRBV5-4 | - | CASSTHNINEQFF | TGTGCCAGCAGCACTCATAATATTAATGAGCAGTTCTTC
TRBJ1-3 | - | TRBV9 | - | CASSVGGSLSGNTIYF | TGTGCCAGCAGCGTAGGGGGCTCCCTCTCTGGAAACACCATATATTTT
TRBJ2-3 | - | TRBV5-5 | - | CASSLEPRDTQYF | TGTGCCAGCAGCTTGGAGCCCCGCGATACGCAGTATTTT
TRBJ1-1 | - | TRBV5-1 | TRBD1 | CASSQGTGGTNTEAFF | TGCGCCAGCAGCCAAGGGACAGGGGGGACGAACACTGAAGCTTTCTTT
TRBJ2-3 | once | TRBV12-5 | TRBD2 | CASGLGTSGSNTDTQYF | TGTGCTAGTGGTTTGGGGACTAGCGGGAGTAATACAGATACGCAGTATTTT
TRBJ2-7 | - | TRBV20-1 | - | CSATTLDEQYF | TGCAGTGCTACCACCTTAGACGAGCAGTACTTC
TRBJ1-4 | - | TRBV9 | - | CASSAGVGEKLFF | TGTGCCAGCAGCGCAGGGGTAGGGGAAAAACTGTTTTTT
TRBJ1-1 | - | TRBV24-1 | - | CATSDRRNTEAFF | TGTGCCACCAGTGACCGCAGAAACACTGAAGCTTTCTTT
TRBJ1-2 | - | TRBV5-1 | TRBD1 | CASSSSQGAGGYTF | TGCGCCAGCTCCTCCTCACAGGGGGCAGGTGGCTACACCTTC
TRBJ2-5 | - | TRBV5-1 | - | CASSLGTAREETQYF | TGCGCCAGCAGCTTGGGCACAGCCCGAGAGGAGACCCAGTACTTC
TRBJ1-4 | - | TRBV4-2 | - | CASSQALQEGFNEKLFF | TGTGCCAGCAGCCAAGCTCTCCAGGAAGGCTTCAATGAAAAACTGTTTTTT
TRBJ2-7 | - | TRBV7-9 | - | CASSLGQPYEQYF | TGTGCCAGCAGCTTAGGACAGCCTTACGAGCAGTACTTC
TRBJ1-6 | once | TRBV5-1 | - | CASSLTQGPNSPLHF | TGCGCCAGCAGCTTAACCCAGGGGCCGAATTCACCCCTCCACTTT
TRBJ2-7 | - | TRBV9 | TRBD1 | CASSVGSSGQGNYEQYF | TGTGCCAGCAGCGTAGGATCATCGGGACAGGGAAACTACGAGCAGTACTTC
TRBJ2-7 | once | TRBV5-4 | TRBD1 | CASSFQGQGWYF | TGTGCCAGCAGCTTCCAGGGACAGGGGTGGTACTTC
TRBJ2-7 | few | TRBV30 | - | CAWSVGRNYEQYF | TGTGCCTGGAGTGTGGGCAGAAACTACGAGCAGTACTTC
TRBJ1-6 | - | TRBV7-9 | - | CASSSPTSPGSPLHF | TGTGCCAGCAGCTCCCCGACCTCCCCAGGGTCACCCCTCCACTTT
TRBJ2-1 | - | TRBV24-1 | - | CATSEPDSSSYNEQFF | TGTGCCACCAGTGAACCGGACAGTAGCTCCTACAATGAGCAGTTCTTC
TRBJ2-7 | - | TRBV15 | TRBD1 | CATSRDQGTGSEQYF | TGTGCCACCAGCAGAGATCAGGGGACAGGTTCCGAGCAGTACTTC
TRBJ2-6 | - | TRBV3-1/TRBV3-2 | TRBD2 | CASSLRSGGLGGANVLTF | TGTGCCAGCAGCCTTAGAAGCGGGGGGCTTGGTGGGGCCAACGTCCTGACTTTC
TRBJ2-3 | - | TRBV27 | - | CASSPRQVFTDTQYF | TGTGCCAGCAGTCCCCGACAGGTCTTCACAGATACGCAGTATTTT
TRBJ2-7 | - | TRBV7-9 | - | CASSFIGTPIYEQYF | TGTGCCAGCAGCTTTATCGGGACTCCCATCTACGAGCAGTACTTC
TRBJ2-1 | - | TRBV9 | - | CASSEDTSSYNEQFF | TGTGCCAGCAGCGAAGACACGAGCTCCTACAATGAGCAGTTCTTC
TRBJ1-2 | - | TRBV19 | - | CASTHPERGYYGYTF | TGTGCCAGTACCCACCCCGAGAGGGGGTACTATGGCTACACCTTC
TRBJ1-3 | - | TRBV30 | TRBD1 | CAWSVPRQGNTIYF | TGTGCCTGGAGTGTACCACGACAGGGGAACACCATATATTTT
TRBJ1-6 | - | TRBV6-5 | TRBD1 | CASTPGGDRNSPLHF | TGTGCCAGCACCCCCGGTGGGGACAGAAATTCACCCCTCCACTTT
TRBJ1-1 | - | TRBV5-4 | TRBD1 | CASSLDRGWGGTEAFF | TGTGCCAGCAGCTTGGACAGGGGATGGGGTGGCACTGAAGCTTTCTTT
TRBJ2-2 | once | TRBV19 | TRBD1 | CASSRRQGVGTGELFF | TGTGCCAGTAGCCGGCGACAGGGAGTCGGCACCGGGGAGCTGTTTTTT
TRBJ1-3 | - | TRBV9 | - | CASSAQGFSGNTIYF | TGTGCCAGCAGCGCACAGGGTTTCTCTGGAAACACCATATATTTT
TRBJ2-7 | - | TRBV2 | - | CASSERVPKIYEQYF | TGTGCCAGCAGTGAGAGGGTTCCGAAAATCTACGAGCAGTACTTC
TRBJ2-4 | - | TRBV7-8 | TRBD2 | CASSLDAGVPNIQYF | TGTGCCAGCAGCTTAGACGCGGGGGTCCCAAACATTCAGTACTTC
TRBJ1-5 | - | TRBV6-2/TRBV6-3 | TRBD1 | CASSHSLGQGGNQPQHF | TGTGCCAGCAGCCACTCACTTGGACAGGGGGGCAATCAGCCCCAGCATTTT
TRBJ2-5 | - | TRBV12-3/TRBV12-4 | - | CASSFNQGETQYF | TGTGCCAGCAGTTTTAATCAGGGGGAGACCCAGTACTTC
TRBJ2-7 | - | TRBV3-1/TRBV3-2 | - | CASSQGGLVAYEQYF | TGTGCCAGCAGCCAAGGGGGCCTCGTCGCCTACGAGCAGTACTTC